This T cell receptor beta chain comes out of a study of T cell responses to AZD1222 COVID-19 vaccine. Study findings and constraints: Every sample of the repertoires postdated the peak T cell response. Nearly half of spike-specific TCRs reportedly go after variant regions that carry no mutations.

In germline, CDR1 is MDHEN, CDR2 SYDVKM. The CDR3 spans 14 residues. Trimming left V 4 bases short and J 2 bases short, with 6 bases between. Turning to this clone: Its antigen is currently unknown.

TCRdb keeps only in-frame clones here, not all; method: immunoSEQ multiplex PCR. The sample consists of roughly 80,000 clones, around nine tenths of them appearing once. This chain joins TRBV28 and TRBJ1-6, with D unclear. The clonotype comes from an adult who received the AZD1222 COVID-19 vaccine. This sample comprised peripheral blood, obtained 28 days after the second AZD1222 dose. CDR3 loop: CASSSGTYNSPLHF. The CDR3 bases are TGTGCCAGCAGTTCCGGGACCTATAATTCACCCCTCCACTTT.